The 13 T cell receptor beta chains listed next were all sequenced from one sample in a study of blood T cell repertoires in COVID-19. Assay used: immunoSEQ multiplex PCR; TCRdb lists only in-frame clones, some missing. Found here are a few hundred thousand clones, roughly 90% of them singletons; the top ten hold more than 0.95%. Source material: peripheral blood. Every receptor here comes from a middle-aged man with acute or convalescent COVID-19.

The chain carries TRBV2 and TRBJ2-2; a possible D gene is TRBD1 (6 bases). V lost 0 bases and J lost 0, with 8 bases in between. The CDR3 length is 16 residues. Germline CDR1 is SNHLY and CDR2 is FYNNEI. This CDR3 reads CASSEARQANTGELFF. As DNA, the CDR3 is TGTGCCAGCAGTGAAGCTAGACAGGCGAACACCGGGGAGCTGTTTTTT.

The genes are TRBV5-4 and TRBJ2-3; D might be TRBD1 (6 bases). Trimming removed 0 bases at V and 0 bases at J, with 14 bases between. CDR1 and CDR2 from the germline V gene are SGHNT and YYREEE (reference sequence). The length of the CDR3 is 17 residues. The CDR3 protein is CASSLGQVQPSTDTQYF. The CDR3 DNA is TGTGCCAGCAGCTTGGGACAGGTTCAGCCTAGCACAGATACGCAGTATTTT.

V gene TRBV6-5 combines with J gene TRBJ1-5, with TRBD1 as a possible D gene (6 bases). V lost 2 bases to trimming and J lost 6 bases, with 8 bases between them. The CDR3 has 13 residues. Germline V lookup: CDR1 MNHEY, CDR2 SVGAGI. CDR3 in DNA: TGTGCCAGCAGTTACGGGGGCACTCAGCCCCAGCATTTT. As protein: CASSYGGTQPQHF.

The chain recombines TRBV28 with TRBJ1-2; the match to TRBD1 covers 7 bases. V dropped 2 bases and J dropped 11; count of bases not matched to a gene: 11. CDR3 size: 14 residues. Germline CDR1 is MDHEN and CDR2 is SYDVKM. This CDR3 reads CASSLPLRQGPYTF. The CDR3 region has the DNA TGTGCCAGCAGTTTACCCCTCAGACAGGGTCCATACACCTTC.

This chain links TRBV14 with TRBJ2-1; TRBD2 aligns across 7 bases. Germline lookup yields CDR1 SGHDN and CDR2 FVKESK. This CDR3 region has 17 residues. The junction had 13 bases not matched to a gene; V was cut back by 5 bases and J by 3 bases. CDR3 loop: CASSSQGSGSFYNEQFF. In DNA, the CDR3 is TGTGCCAGCAGCTCCCAAGGTAGCGGGTCCTTCTACAATGAGCAGTTCTTC.

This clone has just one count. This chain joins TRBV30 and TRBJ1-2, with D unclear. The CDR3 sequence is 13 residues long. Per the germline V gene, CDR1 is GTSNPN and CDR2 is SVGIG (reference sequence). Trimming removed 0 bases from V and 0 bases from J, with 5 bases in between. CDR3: CAWSVSANYGYTF. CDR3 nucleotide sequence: TGTGCCTGGAGTGTTTCGGCTAACTATGGCTACACCTTC.

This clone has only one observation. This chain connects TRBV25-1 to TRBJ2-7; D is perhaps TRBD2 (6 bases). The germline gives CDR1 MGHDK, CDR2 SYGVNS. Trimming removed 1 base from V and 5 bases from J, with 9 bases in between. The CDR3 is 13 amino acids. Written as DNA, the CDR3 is TGTGCCAGCAGTGAATGGGGGGATGACGAGCAGTACTTC. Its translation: CASSEWGDDEQYF.

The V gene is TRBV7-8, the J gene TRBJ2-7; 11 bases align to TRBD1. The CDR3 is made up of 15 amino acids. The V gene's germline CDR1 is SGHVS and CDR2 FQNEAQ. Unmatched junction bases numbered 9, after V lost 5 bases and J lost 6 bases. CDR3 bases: TGTGCCAGCAGCAGGACAGGGGGCCTTCGGCTCGAGCAGTACTTC. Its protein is CASSRTGGLRLEQYF.

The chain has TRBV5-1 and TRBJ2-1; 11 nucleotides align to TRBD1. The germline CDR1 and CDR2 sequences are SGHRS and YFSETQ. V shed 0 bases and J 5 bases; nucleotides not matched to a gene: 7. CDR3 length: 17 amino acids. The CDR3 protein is CASSLATGTGGNNEQFF. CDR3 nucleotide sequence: TGCGCCAGCAGCTTGGCCACCGGGACAGGGGGTAACAATGAGCAGTTCTTC.

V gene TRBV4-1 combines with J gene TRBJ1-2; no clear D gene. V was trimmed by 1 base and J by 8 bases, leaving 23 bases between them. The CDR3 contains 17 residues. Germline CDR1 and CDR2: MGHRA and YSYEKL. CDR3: CASSQVTSGGNLRGYTF. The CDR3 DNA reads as TGCGCCAGCAGCCAAGTTACTTCGGGCGGGAACCTTCGGGGCTACACCTTC.

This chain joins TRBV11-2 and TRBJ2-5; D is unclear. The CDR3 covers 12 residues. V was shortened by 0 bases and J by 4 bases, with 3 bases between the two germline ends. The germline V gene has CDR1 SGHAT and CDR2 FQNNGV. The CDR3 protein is CASSLERETQYF. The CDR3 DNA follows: TGTGCCAGCAGCTTAGAGCGAGAGACCCAGTACTTC.

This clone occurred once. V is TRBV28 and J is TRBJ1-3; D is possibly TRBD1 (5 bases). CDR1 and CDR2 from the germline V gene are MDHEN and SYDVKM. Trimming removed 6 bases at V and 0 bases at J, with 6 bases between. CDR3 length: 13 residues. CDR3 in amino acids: CASSQGSGNTIYF. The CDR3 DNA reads TGTGCCAGCAGCCAGGGCTCTGGAAACACCATATATTTT.

This CDR3 reads CASSVIGGYEQYF. The CDR3 DNA reads TGTGCCAGCAGCGTCATAGGGGGCTACGAGCAGTACTTC. The V call is TRBV9, the J call TRBJ2-7; D perhaps matches TRBD1 (6 bases). CDR3 length: 13 residues. V was clipped by 2 bases and J by 3 bases, with 9 bases between them. Germline CDR1 SGDLS, CDR2 YYNGEE. The whole variable domain, remainder taken from reference TRBV9 and TRBJ2-7, is DSGVTQTPKHLITATGQRVTLRCSPRSGDLSVYWYQQSLDQGLQFLIQYYNGEERAKGNILERFSAQQFPDLHSELNLSSLELGDSALYFCASSVIGGYEQYFGPGTRLTVT.